A single sample gave rise to the 27 T cell receptor beta chains below, sequenced in a study of vaccination and CD4 T cells after COVID-19 (dated by TCRdb to between 2021 and 2022). Interpreted using the paper, the treatment or condition label stands for: approximately nine-day PBMC culture with coronavirus spike peptide pools or control peptides (ViraFEST assay). Libraries were prepared through PCR. Sequencing was performed on an Illumina iSeq 100. TCR sequencing of DNA from cultured CD4+ T cells used the Oncomine TCR Beta short-read assay at the Johns Hopkins FTIC core. TCRdb passed the public sequencing reads through fastp at Q25 and MiXCR, retaining productive beta sequences. CDR3 protein duplicates are merged, each entry listing the most common genes and DNA. Across this sample there are 17,000 or so distinct CDR3 sequences, with less than 60% seen only once. Clones ranked in the top ten supply 4.5% to 5% of the sample.

Their antigens remain unidentified. Here the sequenced sample was CD4+ T cells from blood, cultured in vitro, taken before SARS-CoV-2 vaccination. The receptors here all came from a human donor who had recovered from COVID-19.

This chain links TRBV11-2 with TRBJ2-2, with TRBD2 as a possible D gene (6 bases). The CDR3 covers 15 residues. Trimming shortened V by 4 bases and J by 1 base, and 10 bases separated the two germline ends. Germline CDR1 reads SGHAT; CDR2 reads FQNNGV. CDR3: CASSSSGGNTGELFF. The CDR3 nucleotides read TGTGCCAGCAGCTCCTCCGGGGGGAACACCGGGGAGCTGTTTTTT.

There are a few counts of this clonotype. The chain joins TRBV27 to TRBJ1-6; possibly TRBD1 for D (6 bases). Germline CDR1 is MNHEY and CDR2 is SMNVEV (reference sequence). Deletions cut 4 bases from V and 6 bases from J, with 16 bases between. The CDR3 is made up of 16 amino acids. The DNA for the CDR3 is TGTGCCAGCAGTTCTCACTGGGGGCAGGGTAATTCACCCCTCCACTTT. Its translation is CASSSHWGQGNSPLHF.

This clonotype was seen a few times. The CDR3 sequence is CASSYSRQGGTEAFF. The CDR3 DNA follows: TGTGCCAGCAGTTACTCTCGACAGGGGGGAACTGAAGCTTTCTTT. The rearrangement uses TRBV6-5 and TRBJ1-1; 9 bases map to TRBD1. This CDR3 contains 15 residues. Germline V gene data show CDR1 as MNHEY and CDR2 as SVGAGI. With 0 bases clipped from V and 5 bases from J, the junction kept 4 bases outside the gene matches.

This clonotype was seen more than once but under ten times. The J gene is TRBJ2-5, the V gene TRBV6-1; 7 bases agree with TRBD1. With V trimmed by 8 bases and J by 2 bases, 5 bases remained unmatched. The CDR3 is 13 amino acids. CDR1 is MNHNS and CDR2 is SASEGT in the germline V gene. The CDR3 region is CASGGQPQETQYF. For the CDR3, the DNA is TGTGCCAGCGGGGGACAGCCGCAAGAGACCCAGTACTTC.

This clonotype is medium-sized by share. The chain couples TRBV20-1 to TRBJ1-1; D may be TRBD1 (5 bases). CDR1 is DFQATT, CDR2 SNEGSKA, per germline (reference sequence). V lost 3 bases, J lost 10 bases, and 15 bases lay in between. The CDR3 spans 12 residues. The chain's CDR3 is CSASDSQRGAFF. Written as DNA, the CDR3 is TGCAGTGCTAGCGACAGCCAGAGGGGAGCTTTCTTT.

This rearrangement joins TRBV10-3 to TRBJ1-2; no clear D. Germline-derived CDR1 and CDR2 are ENHRY and SYGVKD. Between the trimmed V and J ends, which lost 5 bases and 6 bases, there was a span of 13 bases. This CDR3 region has 13 residues. CDR3 DNA sequence: TGTGCCATCAGTTGGACCGAGGTGGATGGCTACACCTTC. Translated, it gives CAISWTEVDGYTF.

The chain employs TRBV6-1 and TRBJ2-2; perhaps TRBD1 as D (6 bases). The CDR3 consists of 15 residues. Germline V CDR1 and CDR2: MNHNS, SASEGT. V was pared by 8 bases and J by 5 bases, with 18 bases between. The CDR3, as DNA: TGTGCCAGCTCAAGGGGACAACCAAAAACCGGGGAGCTGTTTTTT. This codes for CASSRGQPKTGELFF.

CDR3 in DNA: TGTGCCAGCAGGCGGACAGGGGGTGGTAGGAATCAGCCCCAGCATTTT. Its protein product is CASRRTGGGRNQPQHF. The chain recombines TRBV28 with TRBJ1-5; 10 nucleotides line up with TRBD1. The V segment lost 6 bases and the J segment 4 bases; nucleotides outside the gene matches: 9. The length of the CDR3 is 16 residues. Germline CDR1 MDHEN, CDR2 SYDVKM.

This clonotype has just a few counts. V usage is TRBV6-1 and J usage is TRBJ1-2; 7 bases align to TRBD1. The germline V gene has CDR1 MNHNS and CDR2 SASEGT. Losses at the gene ends were 5 bases for V and 7 bases for J; bases not matched to a gene: 7. The CDR3 runs to 13 residues. The CDR3 region has the DNA TGTGCCAGCAGTCGGGACAGATTATCTGGCTACACCTTC. The encoded protein is CASSRDRLSGYTF.

This clonotype was seen a few times. The J gene is TRBJ2-7, the V gene TRBV20-1; TRBD2 agrees at 8 bases. The CDR3 covers 16 residues. Trimming removed 0 bases from V and 2 bases from J; junction bases left unmatched: 9. Germline CDR1 DFQATT, CDR2 SNEGSKA (reference sequence). The CDR3 reads CSARDYRTSGTYEQYF. CDR3 nucleotides: TGCAGTGCTAGAGACTACCGAACTAGCGGAACCTACGAGCAGTACTTC.

The chain recombines TRBV20-1 with TRBJ1-2; D uncertain. The CDR3 sequence is 15 residues long. V was clipped by 2 bases and J by 1 base, with 14 bases between them. Germline CDR1 is DFQATT and CDR2 is SNEGSKA (reference sequence). The CDR3 is CSARTAIRGNYGYTF. The CDR3 DNA is TGCAGTGCTAGAACGGCGATACGGGGTAACTATGGCTACACCTTC.

As DNA, the CDR3 is TGTGCCAGCAGCCATTCCCGGGACAGCCTAAATCAGCCCCAGCATTTT. Translation: CASSHSRDSLNQPQHF. The rearrangement joins TRBV7-2 to TRBJ1-5; 7 positions match TRBD1. Germline V gene lookup returns CDR1 SGHTA and CDR2 FQGNSA. The junction had 11 bases not matched to a gene; V was cut back by 5 bases and J by 4 bases. The length of the CDR3 is 16 residues.

The V call is TRBV20-1, the J call TRBJ2-5; D unresolved. The CDR3 covers 15 residues. Trimming removed 1 base from V and 4 bases from J, with 16 bases in between. Germline-derived CDR1 and CDR2 are DFQATT and SNEGSKA (reference sequence). As DNA, the CDR3 is TGCAGTGCTAGAGCGGAGAAAGGGTTCTTAGAGACCCAGTACTTC. Encoded protein: CSARAEKGFLETQYF.

The chain links TRBV19 to TRBJ2-2, with 11 positions matching TRBD1. V shed 6 bases, J shed 4 bases, and the junction held 4 bases outside the gene matches. The CDR3 covers 15 residues. Germline V lookup: CDR1 LNHDA, CDR2 SQIVND (reference sequence). In nucleotides, the CDR3 is TGTGCCAGTAGCGTGGGACAGGGGGGCACCGGGGAGCTGTTTTTT. Amino acids: CASSVGQGGTGELFF. Supplemented by reference TRBV19 and TRBJ2-2, the full variable domain reads DGGITQSPKYLFRKEGQNVTLSCEQNLNHDAMYWYRQDPGQGLRLIYYSQIVNDFQKGDIAEGYSVSREKKESFPLTVTSAQKNPTAFYLCASSVGQGGTGELFFGEGSRLTVL.

A few counts support this clonotype. V gene TRBV27 combines with J gene TRBJ1-5; TRBD1 might be the D (5 bases). CDR3 length: 12 amino acids. With 5 bases removed from V and 5 bases from J, the gap between germline ends came to 7 bases. Germline lookup yields CDR1 MNHEY and CDR2 SMNVEV (reference sequence). In nucleotides, the CDR3 is TGTGCCAGCAGTCCGGGACATCAGCCCCAGCATTTT. Amino acids: CASSPGHQPQHF.

The chain recombines TRBV19 with TRBJ2-7; either TRBD1 or TRBD2 may fit D (5 bases each). With 6 bases removed from V and 5 bases from J, the gap between germline ends came to 20 bases. The CDR3 is made up of 15 amino acids. Germline lookup yields CDR1 LNHDA and CDR2 SQIVND (reference sequence). CDR3 protein: CASSSRRAGTNEQYF. DNA for the CDR3: TGTGCCAGTAGCTCTAGAAGGGCAGGGACCAACGAGCAGTACTTC.

This clonotype was detected only once. The J gene is TRBJ1-6, the V gene TRBV30; TRBD1 agrees at 9 bases. Germline CDR1 reads GTSNPN; CDR2 reads SVGIG (reference sequence). The CDR3 runs 13 residues. Trimming took 8 bases from V and 5 from J; bases not matched to a gene: 4. CDR3 sequence: CARGTGHNSPLHF. CDR3 in DNA: TGTGCCCGTGGGACAGGGCATAATTCACCCCTCCACTTT.

The V gene is TRBV20-1, the J gene TRBJ1-1; D is possibly TRBD1 (5 bases). This CDR3 is built from 14 residues. V lost 1 base and J lost 5, with 14 bases in between. Looked up from germline, CDR1 is DFQATT and CDR2 is SNEGSKA (reference sequence). The CDR3 loop is CSARAGSEGTEAFF. CDR3 nucleotides: TGCAGTGCTAGAGCAGGGTCTGAGGGTACTGAAGCTTTCTTT.

The chain has TRBV7-2 and TRBJ2-3; 7 bases map to TRBD1. The J segment lost 2 bases and the V segment lost 4 bases, leaving 6 bases of the junction unmatched. The CDR3 has 15 amino acids. The germline V gene has CDR1 SGHTA and CDR2 FQGNSA. The CDR3 spells CASSSRQGATDTQYF. Here the CDR3 DNA reads TGTGCCAGCAGCTCTCGACAGGGAGCCACAGATACGCAGTATTTT.

This clonotype was recorded a few times. This sequence joins TRBV7-2 and TRBJ2-3; 8 nucleotides align to TRBD2. Germline CDR1 is SGHTA and CDR2 is FQGNSA. J gave up 1 base and V 5 bases, and 2 bases lay outside the gene matches. The CDR3 contains 14 residues. The CDR3 spells CASSKAGGTDTQYF. The CDR3 DNA sequence: TGTGCCAGCAGCAAAGCGGGGGGCACAGATACGCAGTATTTT. Looking up the rest from reference TRBV7-2 and TRBJ2-3 gives the full variable domain: GAGVSQSPSNKVTEKGKDVELRCDPISGHTALYWYRQSLGQGLEFLIYFQGNSAPDKSGLPSDRFSAERTGGSVSTLTIQRTQQEDSAVYLCASSKAGGTDTQYFGPGTRLTVL.

The rearrangement links TRBV27 to TRBJ2-2; the D gene is possibly TRBD1 (7 bases). The CDR3 runs to 14 residues. Trimming shortened V by 5 bases and J by 7 bases, and 14 bases separated the two germline ends. The germline V gene has CDR1 MNHEY and CDR2 SMNVEV (reference sequence). CDR3 region: CASSPGGGIGELFF. The DNA of the CDR3 is TGTGCCAGCAGTCCTGGAGGGGGCATCGGGGAGCTGTTTTTT.

This clonotype has just a few counts. The chain links TRBV15 to TRBJ2-5, with D perhaps TRBD1 or TRBD2 (6 bases each). V shed 3 bases and J shed 2 bases, with 16 bases lying between them. CDR3 length: 16 residues. CDR1 and CDR2 from the germline V gene are LNHNV and YYDKDF (reference sequence). This CDR3 reads CATSRTGGLRQETQYF. The DNA of the CDR3 is TGTGCCACCAGCAGGACCGGGGGCCTAAGACAAGAGACCCAGTACTTC.

This clonotype was seen a handful of times. The chain combines TRBV6-5 with TRBJ2-5; D possibly corresponds to TRBD1 (6 bases). CDR1 is MNHEY and CDR2 is SVGAGI in the germline V gene. The V end was cut by 2 bases, the J end by 10 bases, with 20 bases between. CDR3 size: 15 residues. The CDR3 DNA is TGTGCCAGCAGTTACGCCTCAGGACAGCCAGGAGACCAGTACTTC. It specifies CASSYASGQPGDQYF.

The rearrangement joins TRBV11-2 to TRBJ2-3; D may be TRBD1 (7 bases). This CDR3 contains 15 residues. Trimming shortened V by 5 bases and J by 4 bases, and 16 bases separated the two germline ends. Germline V CDR1 and CDR2: SGHAT, FQNNGV. CDR3 in amino acids: CASSPGDRDPDTQYF. The CDR3 DNA reads as TGTGCCAGCAGCCCGGGGGACAGAGATCCAGATACGCAGTATTTT. The full variable domain, completed using reference TRBV11-2 and TRBJ2-3, is EAGVAQSPRYKIIEKRQSVAFWCNPISGHATLYWYQQILGQGPKLLIQFQNNGVVDDSQLPKDRFSAERLKGVDSTLKIQPAKLEDSAVYLCASSPGDRDPDTQYFGPGTRLTVL.

V and J are TRBV7-6 and TRBJ2-7, with D tentatively TRBD1 or TRBD2 (5 bases each). CDR3 size: 17 residues. The germline V gene encodes CDR1 SGHVS and CDR2 FNYEAQ. V shed 4 bases and J shed 1 base, with 20 bases lying between them. The CDR3 here is CASSSGPSAGSSYEQYF. As DNA, the CDR3 is TGTGCCAGCAGCTCAGGCCCCTCGGCAGGGAGTTCCTACGAGCAGTACTTC.

The rearrangement uses TRBV28 and TRBJ2-5, with D perhaps TRBD1 (6 bases). Germline V gene sequence: CDR1 MDHEN, CDR2 SYDVKM. V shed 6 bases and J shed 1 base, with 9 bases lying between them. The CDR3 contains 13 residues. CDR3: CASRATGQETQYF. The CDR3 bases are TGTGCCAGCAGGGCGACAGGCCAAGAGACCCAGTACTTC.

In its sample, this clonotype was seen a few times. The chain recombines TRBV11-3 with TRBJ2-7, with 12 bases lining up with TRBD2. This CDR3 region has 15 residues. With V trimmed by 2 bases and J by 6 bases, 5 bases remained unmatched. From germline, CDR1 is SGHNT and CDR2 YENEEA. The CDR3 DNA sequence: TGTGCCAGCAGCTTATCTAGCGGGAGGGCCGGCGAGCAGTACTTC. The encoded protein is CASSLSSGRAGEQYF. The whole variable domain, remainder taken from reference TRBV11-3 and TRBJ2-7, is EAGVVQSPRYKIIEKKQPVAFWCNPISGHNTLYWYLQNLGQGPELLIRYENEEAVDDSQLPKDRFSAERLKGVDSTLKIQPAELGDSAVYLCASSLSSGRAGEQYFGPGTRLTVT.